A selection of T cell receptor beta chains follows, all from one sample in a study of TIL therapy for anti-PD-1-resistant metastatic lung cancer. Sequencing was performed with immunoSEQ multiplex PCR; in TCRdb, only in-frame clones are kept and a portion is missing. The table has tens of thousands of clones, about two thirds seen once; the top ten hold over 6.5%. Here the sequenced sample was blood, taken at baseline. The receptors stem from a person between 25 and 80 years old with non-small cell lung cancer. Each CDR3 is given with its conserved first and last residue. For some rows the clone size is stated as once, few or many, or as a class when expanded; others skip it.

-,TRBJ1-4,TRBV15,CATSPHNKGMGEKLFF
-,TRBJ2-1,TRBV7-3,CASSLGPDNEQFF
-,TRBJ2-2,TRBV11-3,CASSTRLADGELFF
-,TRBJ1-6,TRBV27,CASSALGQGGSPLHF
-,TRBJ2-1,TRBV11-3,CASSPSGLVNEQFF
-,TRBJ2-7,TRBV7-8,CASSFFRGGAVPEQYF
-,TRBJ1-4,TRBV7-8,CASSLGVDREKLFF
-,TRBJ2-5,TRBV11-3,CASSLEWTSDQETQYF
once,TRBJ2-7,TRBV6-6,CASSLGGGRLYEQYF
-,TRBJ1-4,TRBV11-2,CASSPRGTGEEKLFF
-,TRBJ1-1,TRBV9,CASSDGRRTEAFF
-,TRBJ1-3,TRBV28,CASSPDSVTIYF
-,TRBJ2-7,TRBV28,CASTPDWNTYEQYF
-,TRBJ2-1,TRBV7-8,CASSLGPGEGDEQFF
-,TRBJ2-1,TRBV7-3,CASSPFAGVYNEQFF
-,TRBJ2-7,TRBV5-6,CASSLGFPSSYEQYF
-,TRBJ1-1,TRBV6-8,CASSPRGGVEAFF
-,TRBJ2-7,TRBV6-1,CASSERGQTTAEQYF
-,TRBJ2-1,TRBV5-1,CASSLLTSGRNEQFF
once,TRBJ2-3,TRBV10-1,CASSELAGSDTQYF
-,TRBJ1-2,TRBV6-1,CASKQGPAFGGYTF
-,TRBJ1-5,TRBV1,CTRETGEPQHF
-,TRBJ2-2,TRBV2,CASSSGGLVTGELFF
-,TRBJ2-3,TRBV7-8,CASSQTADTQYF
-,TRBJ2-1,TRBV7-9,CASSLREGNEQFF
medium-sized,TRBJ1-2,TRBV6-5,CASSYGTGGYGYTF
few,TRBJ1-2,TRBV2,CASGKDSQLNYGYTF